Listed here is a single TCR beta chain. The antigen is undetermined. This specimen comes from a study of cytomegalovirus exposure and HLA in healthy donors. General observations from the study: Reported findings show TCR beta sequences accurately forecast HLA-A and HLA-B alleles in most subjects. Later analysis reportedly placed an Asian-associated ancestry cluster below the roughly 690-donor mean in N-insertions. In all likelihood, a cluster of highly shared sequence variants was a sequencing artifact.

In germline, CDR1 is SGDLS, CDR2 YYNGEE. The CDR3 spans 15 residues. The V and J ends lost 4 bases and 2 bases, in that order; junction bases with no gene match: 9. PCR employed 60 Vbeta and 13 Jbeta primers. The protocol was immunoSEQ multiplex PCR, while the TCRdb copy is restricted to in-frame clones and leaves out a portion. The data show over 45,000 clones, roughly 80% seen once. The sample consisted of PBMCs. This receptor was obtained from a man younger than 45 in good health and CMV-seronegative. The V gene is TRBV9, the J gene TRBJ2-7, with TRBD2 matching 7 bases. The DNA of the CDR3 is TGTGCCAGCAGCTTGGGGGACTACCTTACCTACGAGCAGTACTTC. Its translation is CASSLGDYLTYEQYF. Full variable domain (outside the CDR3, taken from reference TRBV9 and TRBJ2-7): DSGVTQTPKHLITATGQRVTLRCSPRSGDLSVYWYQQSLDQGLQFLIQYYNGEERAKGNILERFSAQQFPDLHSELNLSSLELGDSALYFCASSLGDYLTYEQYFGPGTRLTVT.